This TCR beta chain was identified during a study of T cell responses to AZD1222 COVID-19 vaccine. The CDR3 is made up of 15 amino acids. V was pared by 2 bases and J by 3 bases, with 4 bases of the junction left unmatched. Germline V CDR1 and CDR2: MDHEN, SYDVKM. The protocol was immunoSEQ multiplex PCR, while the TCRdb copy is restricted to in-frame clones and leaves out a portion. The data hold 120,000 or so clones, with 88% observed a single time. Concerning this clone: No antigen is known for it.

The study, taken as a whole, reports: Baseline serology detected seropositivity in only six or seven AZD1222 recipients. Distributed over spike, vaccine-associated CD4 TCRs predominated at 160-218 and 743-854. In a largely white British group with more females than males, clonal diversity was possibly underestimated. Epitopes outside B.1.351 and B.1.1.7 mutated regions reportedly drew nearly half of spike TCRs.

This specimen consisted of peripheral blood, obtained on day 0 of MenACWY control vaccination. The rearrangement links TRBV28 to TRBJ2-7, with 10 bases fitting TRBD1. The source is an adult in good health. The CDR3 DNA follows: TGTGCCAGCAGTTTAGTAGGGACAGGGGTCTACGAGCAGTACTTC. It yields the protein CASSLVGTGVYEQYF.